Listed here is a single T cell receptor beta chain. This entry comes from a study of metastatic and nonmetastatic thyroid tumors. Using MiXCR, TCRdb re-called clones from the PCR reads. The sample lists 4,000 to 6,000 clones; roughly 29% were seen once. Germline loops: CDR1 DFQATT, CDR2 SNEGSKA (reference sequence). This CDR3 is built from 14 residues. With V trimmed by 2 bases and J by 6 bases, 2 bases remained unmatched. Patients had received no treatment of any kind before thyroid surgery. The source of this sequence is a female donor with papillary thyroid cancer or a benign thyroid nodule (not recorded which). Some clones in this sample may be carry-over from other donors' samples. This chain links TRBV20-1 with TRBJ2-7; 15 bases are a match to TRBD2. Sequencing was done on a sample of adjacent normal tissue. The CDR3 DNA sequence: TGCAGTGCTAGACTGGGACTAGCGGGAGGCGAGCAGTACTTC. Its protein product is CSARLGLAGGEQYF.